The T cell receptor (beta chain) described here comes from a study of shared clonotypes between healthy human individuals. Generated by immunoSEQ multiplex PCR, the TCRdb table keeps only in-frame clones and is missing some. The sample has some 2,000,000 clones; 85% to 95% are singletons. CD45RA-negative memory and CD45RA+ naive subsets were split from the CD4+ cells. CDR1 is MNHNS, CDR2 SASEGT, per germline. This CDR3 is 18 amino acids long. Trimming left V 2 bases short and J 5 bases short, with 21 bases between. The rearrangement links TRBV6-1 to TRBJ1-4; D gene uncertain. The sequence was collected from a man aged 18 to 29 in good health. Sequenced: naive CD4+ T cells sorted from blood. Subset noted: CD45RA+ positively selected. The CDR3 is CASSEQPSYSSLNEKLFF. CDR3 nucleotide sequence: TGTGCCAGCAGTGAACAACCGTCGTACAGCTCGTTAAATGAAAAACTGTTTTTT.